This entry describes one T cell receptor beta chain. This clone was counted once. Its antigen specificity is not known. Base qualities are not recorded, but no much larger clone differs from it by a single base. Enrolling through a virtual design, the prospective study's participants ranged in age from roughly 18 to 95 years and lived across roughly 23 United States geographic areas. In the prospective study, cohorts were assigned on the basis of participant-reported clinical history obtained from a screening survey and a study questionnaire. Recovered participants in ImmuneRACE Cohort 3 were defined as having two consecutive negative NP/OP PCR tests, clearance from a healthcare professional, or resolution of symptoms. Each participant in the prospective study had whole blood, serum and a nasopharyngeal or oropharyngeal swab collected by mobile phlebotomists. Participants in the prospective study had the option to provide additional blood draws and questionnaires over a roughly 2-month period. Before DNA extraction, prospective study blood samples were shipped either frozen or at room temperature.

The CDR3 covers 21 residues, taking in both the cysteine and the phenylalanine. The read is trimmed to its CDR3 DNA, 63 bases read in frame from base 1. The sample belongs to a study of blood T cell repertoires in COVID-19 (dated by TCRdb to between 2020 and 2021). Looking at the study overall: Samples covering the acute and convalescent phases of COVID-19 were provided by collaborators in the United States, Italy and Spain. The prospective study material was composed of cDNA or gDNA derived from T cells, B-cell-depleted T cells, or PBMCs. Subjects who had been exposed to COVID-19, were actively infected with it, or had recovered from it provided the deeply sampled blood TCRbeta repertoires that made up the dataset. The repertoires were made available in a free public database intended to serve as a resource for research on the immune response to SARS-CoV-2. Samples were obtained from the ongoing ImmuneRACE study (first 160 participants) and from over 1,000 subjects provided by 6 global collaborators. A de-identified subject ID, COVID-19 status, age in years and sex were almost always included in the sample metadata. HLA class I and class II types, where available, came from metadata supplied by the sample provider rather than from assay-based typing. Paper-wide results and their limitations: Clinical and demographic metadata were provided uncurated, with the amount varying by source and participant.

The immunoSEQ Assay, a bias-controlled multiplex PCR, was used to amplify TCRbeta CDR3 regions from genomic DNA. The source study handled its data this way. Within the assay, amplification of reference gene primers was used to estimate how many nucleated cells each sample contained. Sequence reads were collapsed and filtered to measure the absolute abundance of every unique TCRbeta CDR3 rearrangement. For each sample, productive Simpson clonality was calculated as the square root of Simpson's diversity index over productive rearrangements. TCRdb mirrors the immuneACCESS table, restricted to in-frame sequences. Some clones are absent from its copies; in checked studies, under half trace to an unresolved V gene, and the reason for the others is unknown. The V and J calls and clone size are taken from that table; D and trimming were inferred from the DNA. The sample data list around 380,000 clones, and 87% of these were observed just once. The ten top clones hold 1.3% of the sample.

The sequence derives from a man aged 25-40 years who had recovered from COVID-19. Material: PBMCs or T cells enriched from blood (not recorded which). The chain joins TRBV21-1 to TRBJ1-6. TRBV21-1 is a pseudogene segment. This receptor has the CDR3 CASSQQAGGPPPPSYNSPLHF. DNA sequence: TGTGCCAGCAGCCAACAGGCCGGAGGGCCTCCGCCCCCCTCCTATAATTCACCCCTCCACTTT.